This TCR beta chain came from a study of T cells in Graves' hyperthyroidism and ophthalmopathy. RNA transcripts were the template for amplifying TCR beta CDR3 regions. The study used the HTBI primer set for a first-round RT-PCR of the TCR CDR3. TCRdb used MiXCR to reprocess the multiplex PCR reads, holding one entry per CDR3 protein. The sample has about 290,000 distinct CDR3 sequences, about 14% seen once. This clonotype occurred many times. The clonotype originates from a woman between 25 and 40 years old with Graves' hyperthyroidism that later progressed to Graves' ophthalmopathy. Sequences were obtained from blood.

This CDR3 reads CASSYYSLWQRTKPISYEQYF. The CDR3 DNA reads as TGTGCCAGCAGTTACTACTCCCTCTGGCAGCGGACTAAACCAATCTCTTACGAGCAGTACTTC. V usage is TRBV6-2 or TRBV6-3 and J usage is TRBJ2-7; possibly TRBD2 for D (6 bases). The CDR3 is 21 amino acids. Germline V gene data show CDR1 as MNHEY and CDR2 as SVGEGT. V lost 1 base, J lost 4 bases, and 32 bases lay in between.